The rows below give T cell receptor beta chains drawn from one sample of a study of spatial heterogeneity in lung cancer. From the 5' RACE reads, TCRdb called clonotypes with MiXCR, one entry per CDR3 protein. This table holds about 43,000 distinct CDR3 sequences, approximately 22% found once. The source was PBMCs, collected at follow-up. Receptor source: a female donor with early-stage non-small cell lung cancer. Both conserved end residues are part of each CDR3. D genes are given only for firm matches. Clone size, where shown, is once, few, many, or a class for clones that have expanded.

D	size	V	J	DNA	CDR3
TRBD2	few	TRBV6-5	TRBJ2-3	TGTGCCAGCAGTTACAGGCGGGGGGGCCTCGATACGCAGTATTTT	CASSYRRGGLDTQYF
TRBD1	many	TRBV2	TRBJ2-7	TGTGCCAGCGGGGACAGTCTAACCTACGAGCAGTACTTC	CASGDSLTYEQYF
NA	many	TRBV7-2	TRBJ1-2	TGTGCCAGCAGAGCCCCAGGGTATACGGATGGCTACACCTTC	CASRAPGYTDGYTF
NA	NA	TRBV27	TRBJ2-7	TGTGCCAGCAGTCAACTATTTTCTGGGGGTTCCTACGAGCAGTACTTC	CASSQLFSGGSYEQYF
NA	few	TRBV19	TRBJ2-2	TGTGCCAGCAAAATGTGGGGGAACAGGAACACCGGGGAGCTGTTTTTT	CASKMWGNRNTGELFF
NA	many	TRBV11-2	TRBJ2-1	TGTGCCAGCAGCCCAGGTCTCAGGAGGGCCGGGAATGAGCAGTTCTTC	CASSPGLRRAGNEQFF
NA	NA	TRBV10-2	TRBJ1-5	TGCGCCAGCCGCAGGGGCAGGGGCAATCAGCCCCAGCATTTT	CASRRGRGNQPQHF
TRBD1	few	TRBV19	TRBJ1-1	TGTGCCAGTATTGCCTCGGGACAGGACAACACTGAAGCTTTCTTT	CASIASGQDNTEAFF
TRBD1	NA	TRBV19	TRBJ2-7	TGTGCCAGTAGTGCCCCACAGGGGATTCGCGAGCAGTACTTC	CASSAPQGIREQYF
NA	NA	TRBV29-1	TRBJ1-5	TGCAGCTTCCGGGACAGCAATCAGCCCCAGCATTTT	CSFRDSNQPQHF
TRBD2	few	TRBV5-4	TRBJ2-1	TGTGCCAGCAGCTTGGCTCTAGCGGGGGGCAATGAGCAGTTCTTC	CASSLALAGGNEQFF
NA	many	TRBV7-9	TRBJ2-1	TGTGCCAGCAGCGCCGGGACTCGCAATGAGCAGTTCTTC	CASSAGTRNEQFF
NA	many	TRBV20-1	TRBJ2-2	TGCAGTGCCCTGGGACGCCGCCCCGGGGAGCTGTTTTTT	CSALGRRPGELFF
NA	few	TRBV19	TRBJ2-6	TGTGCCAGTAGTATAGCCCGCCACTCTGGGGCCAACGTCCTGACTTTC	CASSIARHSGANVLTF
NA	NA	TRBV2	TRBJ2-1	TGTGCCAGCAGTGAGGAGGGCCAAAGCTCCTACAATGAGCAGTTCTTC	CASSEEGQSSYNEQFF
TRBD2	NA	TRBV14	TRBJ2-5	TGTGCCAGCAGCCGAGGTAGCGGGAGTCGAACGAAGACCCAGTACTTC	CASSRGSGSRTKTQYF
NA	few	TRBV18	TRBJ1-5	TGTGCCAGCTCATCCCAACAGGGACCTAATCAGCCCCAGCATTTT	CASSSQQGPNQPQHF
NA	few	TRBV20-1	TRBJ1-4	TGCAGTGCTAGTAGGGACGGGGTCAATGAAAAACTGTTTTTT	CSASRDGVNEKLFF
TRBD2	many	TRBV6-5	TRBJ2-7	TGTGCCAGCAGTTACAGCGGGAGGGACGAGCAGTACTTC	CASSYSGRDEQYF
NA	NA	TRBV12-2	TRBJ2-5	TGTGCAAGTCGCTTAGGAGTACTGGAAGAGACCCAGTACTTC	CASRLGVLEETQYF
NA	NA	TRBV9	TRBJ1-5	TGTGCCAGCAGCGTAGAGTCTGGGCGGGAGCCCCAGCATTTT	CASSVESGREPQHF
NA	few	TRBV19	TRBJ2-7	TGTGCCAGTAGTATAGGGCAGCCAAGCTCCTACGAGCAGTACTTC	CASSIGQPSSYEQYF
NA	NA	TRBV7-9	TRBJ1-3	TGTGCCAGCAGCTTAGAGACAGACCGCTCTGGAAACACCATATATTTT	CASSLETDRSGNTIYF
TRBD2	many	TRBV7-9	TRBJ2-3	TGTGCCAGCAGCTCCTCTGGACTAGCGGGTTTCACAGATACGCAGTATTTT	CASSSSGLAGFTDTQYF
NA	few	TRBV5-1	TRBJ2-2	TGCGCCAGCAGCTCAACCTATACGAACACCGGGGAGCTGTTTTTT	CASSSTYTNTGELFF
NA	NA	TRBV2	TRBJ2-4	TGTGCCAGCAGTCTGAGGCTAGCCAAAAACATTCAGTACTTC	CASSLRLAKNIQYF
TRBD1	NA	TRBV29-1	TRBJ2-7	TGCAGCGTCGCCGGGACAGGGGTAGGCGAGCAGTACTTC	CSVAGTGVGEQYF
NA	NA	TRBV6-5	TRBJ1-5	TGTGCCAGCAGTTCATCAGTGGGAGTCAATCAGCCCCAGCATTTT	CASSSSVGVNQPQHF
NA	few	TRBV5-1	TRBJ1-6	TGCGCCAGCAGCTTGAGGCCCGCCACAGGGTCGAAGAATAATTCACCCCTCCACTTT	CASSLRPATGSKNNSPLHF
NA	once	TRBV5-1	TRBJ2-3	TGCGCCAGCAGCTTCGGGGGTAGCACAGATACGCAGTATTTT	CASSFGGSTDTQYF
TRBD2	few	TRBV5-4	TRBJ2-1	TGTGCCAGCAGCTTGGGGGGACTAGCGGGAGGAAGGGAGCAGTTCTTC	CASSLGGLAGGREQFF
TRBD1	once	TRBV20-1	TRBJ2-7	TGCAGTGCTAAACAGGGGGCCTACGAGCAGTACTTC	CSAKQGAYEQYF
NA	medium-sized	TRBV28	TRBJ2-7	TGTGCCACTGCTGACGGATTTGTAAGCTCCTACGAGCAGTACTTC	CATADGFVSSYEQYF
TRBD1	few	TRBV20-1	TRBJ1-1	TGCAGTGCTGACGGGACAGGGGGCGGTGAAGCTTTCTTT	CSADGTGGGEAFF
NA	few	TRBV10-3	TRBJ1-1	TGTGCCACCTGGACGGTGAACACTGAAGCTTTCTTT	CATWTVNTEAFF
NA	many	TRBV5-1	TRBJ1-5	TGCGCCAGCAGCCCTGACGGTTACAATCAGCCCCAGCATTTT	CASSPDGYNQPQHF
NA	many	TRBV11-2	TRBJ1-2	TGTGCCAGCAGCTCCGTTCGACAGGTTAACTATGGCTACACCTTC	CASSSVRQVNYGYTF
NA	NA	TRBV5-1	TRBJ2-7	TGCGCCAGCAGCTTGGACGGGAGAAGCTCCTACGAGCAGTACTTC	CASSLDGRSSYEQYF
NA	few	TRBV6-5	TRBJ1-4	TGTGCCAGCAGTCTTGGACAGTTTAGAGAAAAACTGTTTTTT	CASSLGQFREKLFF
NA	NA	TRBV20-1	TRBJ1-4	TGCAGTGTTCTCTTGTGGTCTAGTGAAAAACTGTTTTTT	CSVLLWSSEKLFF
NA	many	TRBV13	TRBJ2-7	TGTGCCAGCAGCTTGGGGGCCCATCAGGGCGAGCAGTACTTC	CASSLGAHQGEQYF
TRBD1	NA	TRBV20-1	TRBJ1-1	TGCAGTGCTAGAGGGTATCCACAGGGACAGGGCACTGAAGCTTTCTTT	CSARGYPQGQGTEAFF
NA	many	TRBV9	TRBJ2-1	TGTGCCAGCAGCGTAGGTGGGGGGTACAATGAGCAGTTCTTC	CASSVGGGYNEQFF
NA	NA	TRBV20-1	TRBJ2-7	TGCAGTGCCCCCGTGGGCTACGAGCAGTACTTC	CSAPVGYEQYF
NA	few	TRBV29-1	TRBJ1-1	TGCAGCGTTCTAGGCGCAAGAGGGAGGACTGAAGCTTTCTTT	CSVLGARGRTEAFF
NA	medium-sized	TRBV27	TRBJ2-1	TGTGCCAGCAATACAGGGAGGAATGAGCAGTTCTTC	CASNTGRNEQFF
NA	NA	TRBV7-6	TRBJ2-6	TGTGCCAGCAGCCCGGGAGTCTCTGGGGCCAACGTCCTGACTTTC	CASSPGVSGANVLTF
NA	few	TRBV19	TRBJ1-3	TGTGCCAGTAGTATTGCAGGCCATGACTCTGGAAACACCATATATTTT	CASSIAGHDSGNTIYF
NA	NA	TRBV3-1	TRBJ2-1	TGTGCCAGCAGCCAAGACCGAGGGACTTTTAATGAGCAGTTCTTC	CASSQDRGTFNEQFF
NA	NA	TRBV11-2	TRBJ2-1	TGTGCCAGCAGCTTAGACCGCCTTCCTAGCAATGAGCAGTTCTTC	CASSLDRLPSNEQFF
TRBD2	many	TRBV20-1	TRBJ2-1	TGCAGTGCTAGAGGACTAGCGGGGTACTACAATGAGCAGTTCTTC	CSARGLAGYYNEQFF
TRBD1	many	TRBV12-3/TRBV12-4	TRBJ2-1	TGTGCCAGCAGTTTGAGTCGGACAGGGGGCTTTGAGCAGTTCTTC	CASSLSRTGGFEQFF
NA	many	TRBV2	TRBJ2-5	TGTGCCAGCAGTGAATGGTACTCCCAAGAGACCCAGTACTTC	CASSEWYSQETQYF